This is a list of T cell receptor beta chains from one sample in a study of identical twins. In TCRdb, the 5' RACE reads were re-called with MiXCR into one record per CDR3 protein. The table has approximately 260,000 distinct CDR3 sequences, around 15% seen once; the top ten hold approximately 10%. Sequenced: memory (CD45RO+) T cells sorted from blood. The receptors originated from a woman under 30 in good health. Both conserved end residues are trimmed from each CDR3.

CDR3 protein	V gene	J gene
ASSYDSGDTEAF	TRBV6-2/TRBV6-3	TRBJ1-1
ASSYLAGAGNGYT	TRBV28	TRBJ1-2
ASRKVPGVFGYT	TRBV7-9	TRBJ1-2
ASSSGYRTNEKLF	TRBV6-5	TRBJ1-4
ASSSDSPKTQH	TRBV18	TRBJ1-5
ASSPRLGSQETQY	TRBV7-2	TRBJ2-5
ASSQGVYNSPLH	TRBV3-1	TRBJ1-6
ASSFYSRNYGYT	TRBV5-1	TRBJ1-2
ASSLQERETQY	TRBV6-5	TRBJ2-5
ASSLRGTPDGELF	TRBV5-5	TRBJ2-2
ASGTSGRDEQF	TRBV6-2/TRBV6-3	TRBJ2-1
ASSWGSLSYEQY	TRBV5-1	TRBJ2-7
SANTGQSSYNEQF	TRBV20-1	TRBJ2-1
ASSSLRVSGNTIY	TRBV7-2	TRBJ1-3
ASSLRTTPSGEQF	TRBV9	TRBJ2-1
ASGLATDTQY	TRBV7-2	TRBJ2-3
ASGGAADTDTQY	TRBV6-1	TRBJ2-3
ASSLLGTSINEQF	TRBV7-8	TRBJ2-1
ASSPLGQGQRTEAF	TRBV19	TRBJ1-1
ASSLRGAWDTQY	TRBV7-9	TRBJ2-3
SAPSGTTNNEQF	TRBV20-1	TRBJ2-1
ASSVGVSYNSPLH	TRBV2	TRBJ1-6
ASSQSTGFNTEAF	TRBV4-1	TRBJ1-1
ASSFSRITGQGALVETQY	TRBV27	TRBJ2-5
ASSPITGELF	TRBV3-1	TRBJ2-2
ASSVEAGTDTQY	TRBV9	TRBJ2-3
ASSLEGLVSYEQY	TRBV7-2	TRBJ2-7
ASSSTFSNEKLF	TRBV4-3	TRBJ1-4
ASSYGQGVTEAF	TRBV12-3/TRBV12-4	TRBJ1-1
ASSGGGTMNTGELF	TRBV7-9	TRBJ2-2
ASSWGTTANTEAF	TRBV5-1	TRBJ1-1
ASSFSRTGQF	TRBV12-3/TRBV12-4	TRBJ2-1
ASSLSPRTDYGYT	TRBV27	TRBJ1-2
ASSKGGEQF	TRBV21-1	TRBJ2-1
ASIRAGGYNEQF	TRBV7-8	TRBJ2-1
ASSFDVSEYYEQY	TRBV5-1	TRBJ2-7
ASSYLGVDQPQH	TRBV6-2/TRBV6-3	TRBJ1-5
SARGTPPMNTEAF	TRBV20-1	TRBJ1-1
SGDVGGETQY	TRBV29-1	TRBJ2-5
SAVVRGREKLF	TRBV20-1	TRBJ1-4
SARVPGGPYNEQF	TRBV20-1	TRBJ2-1
ASSPRLGQF	TRBV6-2/TRBV6-3	TRBJ2-1